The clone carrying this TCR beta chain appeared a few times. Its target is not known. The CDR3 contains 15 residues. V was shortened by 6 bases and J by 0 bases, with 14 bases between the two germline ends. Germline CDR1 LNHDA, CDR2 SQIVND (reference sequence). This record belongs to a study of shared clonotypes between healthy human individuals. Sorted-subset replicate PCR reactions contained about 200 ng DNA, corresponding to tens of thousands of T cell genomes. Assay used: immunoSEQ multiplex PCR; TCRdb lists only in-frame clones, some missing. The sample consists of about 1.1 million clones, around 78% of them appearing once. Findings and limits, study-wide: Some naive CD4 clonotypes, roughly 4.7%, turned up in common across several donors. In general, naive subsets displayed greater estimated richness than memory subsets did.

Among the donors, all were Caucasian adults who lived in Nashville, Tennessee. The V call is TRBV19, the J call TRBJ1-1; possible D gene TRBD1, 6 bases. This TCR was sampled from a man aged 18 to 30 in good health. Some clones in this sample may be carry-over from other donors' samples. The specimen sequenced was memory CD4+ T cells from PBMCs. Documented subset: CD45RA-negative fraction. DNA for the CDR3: TGTGCCAGTAGAGAACGACAGGCCCTGAACACTGAAGCTTTCTTT. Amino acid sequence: CASRERQALNTEAFF. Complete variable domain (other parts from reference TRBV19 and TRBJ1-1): DGGITQSPKYLFRKEGQNVTLSCEQNLNHDAMYWYRQDPGQGLRLIYYSQIVNDFQKGDIAEGYSVSREKKESFPLTVTSAQKNPTAFYLCASRERQALNTEAFFGQGTRLTVV.